The source of this T cell receptor (beta chain) is a study of T-cell memory formation after mild COVID-19 (dated by TCRdb to the early 2020s). Regarding the research as a whole: TCR sequence clusters from the two donors were found to be largely donor specific. In a couple of donors, T-cell clones that expanded and contracted after mild COVID-19 were followed by sequencing TCRalpha and TCRbeta repertoires longitudinally. The cohort comprised two young, previously healthy adult volunteers, one female and one male.

The cysteine opens and the phenylalanine closes a CDR3 of 14 amino acids. The retained sequence is limited to the CDR3, 42 bases, with the frame set at the first base. Between the V and J ends, shortened by 5 bases and 2 bases respectively, the junction contains 12 bases. According to the germline V gene (reference sequence), CDR1 reads LNHNV and CDR2 reads YYDKDF. PBMCs were isolated by Ficoll-Paque density gradient centrifugation. Overall study outcomes, separate from this receptor: The study covered only a couple of mild cases, and larger cohorts including severe cases with pre-infection samples were considered necessary. SARS-CoV-2 specificity was not confirmed for the second-wave clones peaking on day 37. Contracting CD4+ clones were located mainly in the CM and EM memory subsets, whereas CD8+ clones were found to be enriched in EMRA. Some responding clones were detected in pre-infection memory, suggesting pre-existing cross-reactive memory T cells joined the SARS-CoV-2 response. Balanced CD4/CD8 phenotypes were observed for clones contracting from day 15 to 85, whereas a bias towards CD4+ was observed for a second wave of clones expanding from day 15 to 37.

Regarding this clonotype: This clone's antigen is unknown. Within one base of it there is no much larger clone, and no base qualities were kept.

The listed sequencing device is Illumina NovaSeq 6000. Using 5'RACE with constant-segment primers, TCRalpha and TCRbeta cDNA libraries were constructed, with sample barcodes and unique molecular identifiers added in the process. Trizol reagent was used to extract RNA from every sample. The libraries were amplified in two PCR steps, and the second step added a second sample barcode and Illumina TruSeq adapters. Sequencing of libraries was performed on an Illumina NovaSeq with 2 x 150 bp paired-end reads. The paper's data handling went like this. Demultiplexing of reads and collapsing into UMI-guided consensus sequences were performed with migec v1.2.7. With mixcr v2.1.11, UMI consensuses were aligned to TRA and TRB V and J templates and assembled into clonotypes. A clonotype was counted as expanded or contracted only if both edgeR and NoisET called the change significant, with noise models trained on biological replicates. For edgeR calls, the thresholds were a false discovery rate-adjusted p below 0.01 and a log2 fold-change of 1. As an exploratory analysis of dynamics, max-normalized trajectories of the 1000 most abundant clonotypes were examined with PCA combined with hierarchical clustering. Separately sequenced CD4+ and CD8+ repertoires were used to assign the CD4 or CD8 phenotype of responding clones. The public sequencing data were trimmed at Q25 with fastp and processed into clonotypes with MiXCR by TCRdb, which kept only in-frame beta chains. CDR3 protein sequences are deduplicated, and each keeps its most common genes and DNA. For this entry, the V and J calls and clone size follow TCRdb and not the study's own pipeline. The sample table lists 180,000 or so distinct CDR3 sequences, approximately 10% of them with a count of one. Approximately 3.8% of the sample lies in the top ten.

The sequenced material came from PBMCs or a T cell subset sorted from them (not recorded which). The TCR was taken from a young man who had mild COVID-19 (a few samples of this study predate the infection). The sample titles of this study are shuffled in the database, so cell type and time point are left out; the donor was told from shared clones. This chain joins TRBV15 to TRBJ2-5; the D gene is perhaps TRBD1 or TRBD2, each of them matching over 6 bases. The CDR3 corresponds to CATSRGGQQETQYF. The DNA is as follows: TGTGCCACCAGCCGAGGGGGGCAACAAGAGACCCAGTACTTC. Extended through the reference TRBV15 and TRBJ2-5 proteins, this CDR3 yields the full variable domain: DAMVIQNPRYQVTQFGKPVTLSCSQTLNHNVMYWYQQKSSQAPKLLFHYYDKDFNNEADTPDNFQSRRPNTSFCFLDIRSPGLGDTAMYLCATSRGGQQETQYFGPGTRLLVL.